These 14 T cell receptor beta chains were all obtained from the same sample, sequenced in a study of read filtering for tumor transcriptome and immune sequencing. The library was built from roughly 400 ng RNA with molecular barcoded adaptors for alpha/delta and beta/gamma chains. TCRdb called the reads again in MiXCR, with one record for every CDR3 protein. The repertoire holds around 60,000 distinct CDR3 sequences, with about 19% as singletons. The specimen sequenced was a population of CD138-negative cells sorted from bone marrow. The origin of the receptors is a donor aged 40 or over with multiple myeloma.

With regard to this clonotype: Only one base separates this from a far larger clonotype, so it likely reflects a read error. The chain recombines TRBV5-8 with TRBJ2-1, with D perhaps TRBD1 or TRBD2 (5 bases each). CDR3 length: 15 amino acids. Germline V lookup: CDR1 SGHTS, CDR2 YDEGEE. CDR3 DNA: TGTGCCAGCAGCTACGGGACGGTGGGGCCCAATGAGCAGTCCTTC. Its translation is CASSYGTVGPNEQSF.

Ten or more counts support this clonotype. This rearrangement joins TRBV28 to TRBJ1-5; TRBD1 matches 8 bases. CDR1 and CDR2 from the germline V gene are MDHEN and SYDVKM. The V gene end was trimmed by 5 bases and the J gene end by 5 bases; junction bases not matched to a gene: 8. The CDR3 loop spans 15 amino acids. This CDR3 reads CASSTRQGSHQPQHF. DNA for the CDR3: TGTGCCAGCAGTACGCGACAGGGGTCCCATCAGCCCCAGCATTTT.

This clonotype has ten or more counts. The chain is built from TRBV28 and TRBJ2-1; D assignment may be TRBD1 or TRBD2 (5 bases each). The germline gives CDR1 MDHEN, CDR2 SYDVKM. There are 15 residues in the CDR3. V lost 5 bases and J 9 bases, leaving 20 bases between the germline ends. The CDR3 DNA sequence: TGTGCCAGCAGTGCCACCCGGGACGCGGCCCCTGAGCAGTTCTTC. Encoded protein: CASSATRDAAPEQFF.

This sequence joins TRBV7-6 and TRBJ2-1, with D maybe TRBD2 (5 bases). The CDR3 totals 13 residues. The germline V gene encodes CDR1 SGHVS and CDR2 FNYEAQ. V was clipped by 5 bases and J by 11 bases, with 16 bases between them. In nucleotides, the CDR3 is TGTGCCAGCAGCCCCGGACTCCATAGTAAGCAGTTCTTC. This sequence encodes CASSPGLHSKQFF.

The rearrangement links TRBV7-2 to TRBJ2-7, with 11 positions matching TRBD2. The germline gives CDR1 SGHTA, CDR2 FQGNSA. CDR3 length: 15 residues. J was trimmed by 5 bases and V by 5 bases; bases with no gene match: 8. The CDR3: CASSLVAGGPNEQYF. The CDR3 coding sequence is TGTGCCAGCAGCCTGGTAGCGGGGGGGCCTAACGAGCAGTACTTC.

This clonotype was recorded many times. This chain connects TRBV12-3 or TRBV12-4 to TRBJ1-1; 9 bases align to TRBD1. J was trimmed by 1 base and V by 6 bases; bases with no gene match: 9. The CDR3 is made up of 16 amino acids. Here the CDR3 DNA reads TGTGCCAGCAGGGACAGGGGCAGTGGGGGGAACACTGAAGCTTTCTTT. It encodes CASRDRGSGGNTEAFF.

Details on this clonotype: This may stem from a read error, because a much larger clone lies one nucleotide away. The V call is TRBV5-1, the J call TRBJ1-1, with no clear D. The CDR3 spans 15 residues. Germline V lookup: CDR1 SGHRS, CDR2 YFSETQ. CDR3 region: CVSSLEAGKNTEAFF. The CDR3 bases are TGCGTCAGCAGCCTGGAGGCGGGGAAGAACACTGAAGCTTTCTTT.

This clonotype occurred many times. This chain connects TRBV30 to TRBJ2-1; weak D call: TRBD2 (6 bases). The V gene lost 5 bases and the J gene lost 4 bases, with 9 bases spanning the gap. Looked up from germline, CDR1 is GTSNPN and CDR2 is SVGIG (reference sequence). The CDR3 is 12 residues long. CDR3 DNA: TGTGCCTGGGCTGCGGGGTACAATGAGCAGTTCTTC. Translating it yields CAWAAGYNEQFF. The full variable domain, its missing parts supplied by reference TRBV30 and TRBJ2-1, is SQTIHQWPATLVQPVGSPLSLECTVEGTSNPNLYWYRQAAGRGLQLLFYSVGIGQISSEVPQNLSASRPQDRQFILSSKKLLLSDSGFYLCAWAAGYNEQFFGPGTRLTVL.

This clonotype showed up just a few times. The chain employs TRBV5-1 and TRBJ2-7, with D possibly TRBD2 on 5 matching bases. V was clipped by 0 bases and J by 7 bases, with 14 bases between them. The CDR3 loop spans 14 amino acids. Germline CDR1 is SGHRS and CDR2 is YFSETQ. Here the CDR3 DNA reads TGCGCCAGCAGCTTGGACGGAGGTCGGGGTGAGCAGTACTTC. It translates to CASSLDGGRGEQYF.

This clonotype was recorded at least ten times. The V gene is TRBV20-1, the J gene TRBJ2-1; TRBD1 might be the D (6 bases). This CDR3 has 16 amino acids. V gave up 3 bases and J gave up 5 bases, with 20 bases separating them. Germline values: CDR1 DFQATT, CDR2 SNEGSKA (reference sequence). CDR3 region: CSASPGGNARNNEQFF. DNA of the CDR3: TGCAGTGCTAGTCCTGGGGGCAACGCAAGGAACAATGAGCAGTTCTTC.

This clonotype was seen repeatedly, ten times or more. The J gene is TRBJ2-5, the V gene TRBV25-1; possibly TRBD1 for D (5 bases). V lost 0 bases and J lost 3, with 11 bases in between. The germline V gene encodes CDR1 MGHDK and CDR2 SYGVNS. The CDR3 length is 15 residues. CDR3 sequence (DNA): TGTGCCAGCAGTGAATATGGTCCAGGGAAAGAGACCCAGTACTTC. It specifies CASSEYGPGKETQYF.

For this clonotype: Possible read error: a much larger clone is one base away. The rearrangement links TRBV3-1 to TRBJ2-1; D is undetermined. This CDR3 is 12 amino acids long. CDR1 is LGHDT, CDR2 YNNKEL, per germline (reference sequence). CDR3 loop: CASGKAQNEQLF. DNA for the CDR3: TGTGCCAGCGGAAAGGCGCAAAATGAGCAGCTCTTC.

The table lists this clonotype with many counts. This sequence joins TRBV20-1 and TRBJ2-2, with D perhaps TRBD1 or TRBD2 (5 bases each). This CDR3 spans 14 amino acids. The V gene's germline CDR1 is DFQATT and CDR2 SNEGSKA (reference sequence). V was pared by 3 bases and J by 2 bases, with 10 bases between. CDR3: CSARRGINTGELFF. CDR3 coding DNA: TGCAGTGCTAGGAGGGGTATAAACACCGGGGAGCTGTTTTTT.

This clonotype appeared many times. For the CDR3, the DNA is TGTGCCAGCAGTTCACGAGCCGGGACTACGCAGTATTTT. Translating gives CASSSRAGTTQYF. The chain is built from TRBV12-3 or TRBV12-4 and TRBJ2-3; D possibly matches TRBD1 or TRBD2 (5 bases each). The CDR3 runs to 13 residues. V lost 4 bases and J 8 bases, leaving 13 bases between the germline ends.